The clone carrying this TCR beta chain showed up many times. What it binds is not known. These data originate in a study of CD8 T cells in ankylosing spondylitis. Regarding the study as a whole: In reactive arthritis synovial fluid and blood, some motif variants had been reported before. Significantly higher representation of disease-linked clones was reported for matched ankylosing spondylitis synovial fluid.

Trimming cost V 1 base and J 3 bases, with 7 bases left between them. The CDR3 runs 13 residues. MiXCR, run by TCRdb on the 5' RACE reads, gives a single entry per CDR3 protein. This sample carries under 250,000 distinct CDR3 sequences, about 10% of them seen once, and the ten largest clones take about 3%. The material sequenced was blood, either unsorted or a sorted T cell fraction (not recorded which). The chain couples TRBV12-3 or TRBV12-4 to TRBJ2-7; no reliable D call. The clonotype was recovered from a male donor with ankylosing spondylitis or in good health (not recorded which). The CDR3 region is CASSLGPGYEQYF. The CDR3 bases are TGTGCCAGCAGTTTAGGGCCCGGCTACGAGCAGTACTTC.